This T cell receptor beta chain comes out of a study of cytotoxic CD8 clonotypes in ibrutinib-treated CLL. Study findings and constraints: Contraction or stability on treatment was seen for public clonotypes, which were uncommon. Baseline clonality exceeded age-matched healthy donors and tracked circulating CD8+ T-cell counts.

The ends were cut back, 3 bases at V and 4 bases at J, with 12 bases in the middle. Germline CDR1 SGHTA, CDR2 FQGNSA. The CDR3 consists of 14 residues. For this clone: Its specificity is not known.

Libraries of TCR beta were made from approximately 2 micrograms of genomic DNA that came from cryopreserved PBMCs. TCRdb keeps only in-frame clones here, not all; method: immunoSEQ multiplex PCR. The profile shows approximately 26,000 clones, 65% to 90% of them singletons. The chain joins TRBV7-2 to TRBJ1-1; D remains ambiguous. Source: PBMCs, taken after 24 months of ibrutinib treatment. The receptor was isolated from a human donor with chronic lymphocytic leukemia. CDR3 DNA sequence: TGTGCCAGCAGCTTGACGACGAAGGGCACTGAAGCTTTCTTT. This sequence encodes CASSLTTKGTEAFF. The full variable domain, rest sourced from reference TRBV7-2 and TRBJ1-1, is GAGVSQSPSNKVTEKGKDVELRCDPISGHTALYWYRQSLGQGLEFLIYFQGNSAPDKSGLPSDRFSAERTGGSVSTLTIQRTQQEDSAVYLCASSLTTKGTEAFFGQGTRLTVV.